This record concerns one T cell receptor beta chain sequence. As yet, its antigen is unknown. Assay used: immunoSEQ multiplex PCR; TCRdb lists only in-frame clones, some missing. Of tens of thousands of clones in the sample, roughly 90% were seen once. Cells defined as naive were viable CD3+CD4+ or CD3+CD8+ and CCR7+CD45RA+CD45RO-CD95-CD27+CD28+. Peripheral blood was collected from the related graft donor on the marrow donation day. Deletions cut 6 bases from V and 1 base from J, with 12 bases between. This CDR3 is 14 amino acids long. Germline CDR1 and CDR2: MNHEY and SMNVEV (reference sequence). These data come from a study of T cells after posttransplantation cyclophosphamide. Notes on the study in general: TRB clonality was highly associated with recipient CMV seropositivity and reactivation. Blood and skin or GI T cell repertoires showed limited TRB overlap. Later blood repertoires were often dominated by clones from the donor CD8+ memory compartment.

The receptor's source is a man in his thirties or forties in good health and a related stem cell transplant donor. The rearrangement links TRBV27 to TRBJ1-1; a possible D gene is TRBD1 (5 bases). The sequenced sample was naive CD4+ T cells sorted from blood. CDR3 in DNA: TGTGCCAGCAGCCCCGCGGGGCCGAACACTGAAGCTTTCTTT. Encoded protein: CASSPAGPNTEAFF.